Below are 4 T cell receptor beta chains sequenced from a single sample in a study of breast tumors, draining lymph nodes, adjacent tissues. TCRdb fed the multiplex PCR reads into MiXCR, producing one record per CDR3 protein. The table has around 290,000 distinct CDR3 sequences, 30% seen once. Axillary draining lymph nodes of breast cancer patients supplied the node samples. Sequences were obtained from axillary lymph node tissue. Every receptor here comes from a female donor with breast cancer. Some clones in this sample may be carry-over from other donors' samples.

The chain has TRBV14 and TRBJ1-5, with D tentatively TRBD1 (5 bases). CDR1 is SGHDN, CDR2 FVKESK, per germline. V lost 1 base and J 5 bases, leaving 18 bases between the germline ends. This CDR3 comprises 17 residues. Written as DNA, the CDR3 is TGTGCCAGCAGCCAAGGGGCAGGGTCATATCCCGATCAGCCCCAGCATTTT. It yields the protein CASSQGAGSYPDQPQHF.

Ten or more counts support this clonotype. The chain uses TRBV6-5 and TRBJ2-5, with a tentative D call TRBD2 (5 bases). The V gene lost 3 bases and the J gene lost 4 bases, with 18 bases spanning the gap. CDR1 and CDR2 (germline): MNHEY, SVGAGI. The CDR3 spans 16 residues. The CDR3 reads CASSYGRLAPLETQYF. CDR3 nucleotide sequence: TGTGCCAGCAGTTATGGTCGGCTAGCCCCATTAGAGACCCAGTACTTC.

The sample holds many counts of this clonotype. The J gene is TRBJ2-1, the V gene TRBV20-1, with D perhaps matching TRBD2 (6 bases). V dropped 5 bases and J dropped 9 bases, with 17 bases sitting between them. The CDR3 has 13 residues. Per the germline V gene, CDR1 is DFQATT and CDR2 is SNEGSKA (reference sequence). In DNA, the CDR3 is TGCAGTGCTCGGGGTCGGGAGACAGTTGAGCAGTTCTTC. This sequence encodes CSARGRETVEQFF.

The V and J genes are TRBV5-6 and TRBJ2-1; 12 bases map to TRBD2. The germline V gene encodes CDR1 SGHDT and CDR2 YYEEEE. The V and J ends lost 10 bases and 4 bases, in that order; junction bases with no gene match: 18. This CDR3 comprises 18 residues. CDR3: CACPTGTSGYLGYNEQFF. The CDR3 DNA is TGTGCCTGTCCGACCGGGACTAGCGGGTACCTGGGGTACAATGAGCAGTTCTTC.